This TCR beta chain was identified in a study of blood T cell repertoires in COVID-19. Study in general: Researchers got acute and convalescent COVID-19 samples from the United States, Italy and Spain.

Individuals aged about 18 to 89 years were recruited from 24 US areas. Before being deemed recovered, Cohort 3 donors had two negative PCRs, clearance, or symptom resolution. Per the study methods: It was from reference gene primer amplification that nucleated cell counts were estimated. The data were produced by immunoSEQ multiplex PCR, yet TCRdb's version contains in-frame clones alone and is incomplete. V and J calls and clone size are those listed in that table; D and trimming were worked out from the DNA. The sample includes 180,000 or so clones, over 65% of them seen just once. Germline V gene lookup returns CDR1 MNHEY and CDR2 SMNVEV (reference sequence). The CDR3 spans 13 residues. Germline trimming cut 3 bases from V and 6 bases from J; bases unmatched to any gene: 4.

The receptor's source is a woman aged 50 to 65 who had recovered from COVID-19. The rearrangement joins TRBV27 to TRBJ1-2; TRBD1 matches 7 bases. The sequenced material came from PBMCs or T cells enriched from blood (not recorded which). CDR3 amino acids: CASSFWQGDGYTF. In DNA, the CDR3 is TGTGCCAGCAGTTTCTGGCAGGGGGATGGCTACACCTTC.